Each of the 24 T cell receptor beta chains below was sequenced from the same sample in a study of vaccination and CD4 T cells after COVID-19. Their cognate antigens are unknown. Noted treatment: roughly ten-day PBMC culture with coronavirus spike peptide pools or control peptides (ViraFEST assay). The unexposed donor's CD4+ T cells were collected before the COVID-19 pandemic (2011-2018). Cultured CD4+ T cell DNA was sequenced using the Oncomine TCR Beta short-read assay. TCRdb fed the PCR reads into MiXCR, producing one record per CDR3 protein. The sample lists roughly 9,600 distinct CDR3 sequences; about 33% were seen once. The sample consisted of CD4+ T cells from blood, cultured in vitro. These receptors came from a human donor in good health.

A few counts support this clonotype. The chain combines TRBV20-1 with TRBJ2-6; D not certain. Per the germline V gene, CDR1 is DFQATT and CDR2 is SNEGSKA (reference sequence). The CDR3 runs 16 residues. V gave up 3 bases and J gave up 4 bases, with 16 bases separating them. The CDR3 DNA is TGCAGTGCTAGGGTTACGATAGGGCGCGGGGCCAACGTCCTGACTTTC. Translating it yields CSARVTIGRGANVLTF.

This clonotype was counted between two and nine times. The chain recombines TRBV12-3 or TRBV12-4 with TRBJ1-2, with TRBD1 matching over 9 bases. Trimming cost V 2 bases and J 7 bases; bases outside gene matches: 14. The CDR3 is made up of 17 amino acids. The CDR3 protein is CASSLRTGVSNGGGYTF. CDR3 DNA sequence: TGTGCCAGCAGTTTACGGACAGGGGTTTCCAATGGGGGTGGCTACACCTTC.

The CDR3: CSARPLSGGNIQYF. DNA for the CDR3: TGCAGTGCGCGCCCCTTAAGCGGGGGAAACATTCAGTACTTC. V usage is TRBV20-1 and J usage is TRBJ2-4; 8 bases are shared with TRBD2. The CDR3 runs 14 residues. The ends lost 6 bases at V and 6 bases at J; junction bases unmatched: 10. CDR1 is DFQATT and CDR2 is SNEGSKA in the germline V gene (reference sequence).

V usage is TRBV6-1 and J usage is TRBJ2-4; tentative D call: TRBD1 (5 bases). Trimming cost V 5 bases and J 9 bases, with 8 bases left between them. Germline values: CDR1 MNHNS, CDR2 SASEGT. The CDR3 runs to 11 residues. The CDR3 protein is CASSRDSIQYF. In nucleotides, the CDR3 is TGTGCCAGCAGTCGCGACAGCATTCAGTACTTC.

The chain recombines TRBV6-4 with TRBJ1-6, with D uncertain. CDR1 is MRHNA, CDR2 SNTAGT, per germline. The CDR3 extends over 14 amino acids. The V gene lost 3 bases and the J gene lost 9 bases, with 12 bases spanning the gap. CDR3 coding DNA: TGTGCCAGCAGTGAAAGCCCCGGTGGTTCACCCCTCCACTTT. Protein sequence: CASSESPGGSPLHF.

The chain is built from TRBV28 and TRBJ1-2, with D possibly TRBD1 on 6 matching bases. This CDR3 is 14 amino acids long. Between the trimmed V and J ends, which lost 6 bases and 1 base, there was a span of 12 bases. The V gene's germline CDR1 is MDHEN and CDR2 SYDVKM. CDR3 nucleotides: TGTGCCAGCAGACGGGAGGGGGGTAACTATGGCTACACCTTC. It is translated as CASRREGGNYGYTF.

V and J are TRBV6-5 and TRBJ2-1; TRBD1 matches 9 bases. J gave up 0 bases and V 2 bases, and 2 bases lay outside the gene matches. Germline CDR1 MNHEY, CDR2 SVGAGI. This CDR3 comprises 16 residues. As DNA, the CDR3 is TGTGCCAGCAGTTACGGGACAGGGAGCTCCTACAATGAGCAGTTCTTC. Amino acid sequence: CASSYGTGSSYNEQFF.

In the case of this clonotype: Germline and junction disagree at one end, which may indicate a read error. This chain connects TRBV7-7 to TRBJ2-5; tentatively, D is TRBD1 or TRBD2 (5 bases each). This CDR3 contains 16 residues. Germline CDR1 SSHAT, CDR2 FNYEAQ (reference sequence). The chain's CDR3 is CASSLRIPGPGETQYF. In DNA, the CDR3 is TGTGCTAGCAGCTTAAGGATCCCGGGGCCTGGGGAGACCCAGTACTTC.

CDR3 DNA: TGTGCCAGCAGTTCGAGCGGACGGATTGAAGCTTTCTTT. Residues: CASSSSGRIEAFF. This chain joins TRBV27 and TRBJ1-1; no clear D. Trimming cost V 4 bases and J 7 bases, with 13 bases left between them. There are 13 residues in the CDR3. CDR1 and CDR2 from the germline V gene are MNHEY and SMNVEV (reference sequence).

CDR3 nucleotides: TGTGCCAGCAGCTTGGACGTAGGGGGCCCCGATCAGCCCCAGCATTTT. It codes for CASSLDVGGPDQPQHF. This chain connects TRBV5-5 to TRBJ1-5, with TRBD1 matching 7 bases. CDR3 size: 16 residues. The V segment lost 0 bases and the J segment 5 bases; nucleotides outside the gene matches: 8. Germline V gene data show CDR1 as SGHKS and CDR2 as YYEKEE (reference sequence).

The chain links TRBV6-5 to TRBJ2-7; maybe TRBD2 (5 bases). CDR1 is MNHEY, CDR2 SVGAGI, per germline. CDR3 length: 14 amino acids. Trimming cost V 4 bases and J 6 bases, with 16 bases left between them. In nucleotides, the CDR3 is TGTGCCAGCAGTTCAAGGTTAACGGGGTCCGAGCAGTACTTC. Protein: CASSSRLTGSEQYF.

This clonotype turned up a few times. V is TRBV6-1 and J is TRBJ1-3, with 7 bases fitting TRBD1. With V trimmed by 6 bases and J by 2 bases, 1 base remained unmatched. There are 13 residues in the CDR3. The germline gives CDR1 MNHNS, CDR2 SASEGT. This CDR3 reads CASRDRAGNTIYF. The CDR3 region has the DNA TGTGCCAGCAGAGACAGGGCTGGAAACACCATATATTTT.

The rearrangement links TRBV6-1 to TRBJ2-1, with 7 positions matching TRBD1. The V gene end was trimmed by 6 bases and the J gene end by 8 bases; junction bases not matched to a gene: 19. Germline V gene lookup returns CDR1 MNHNS and CDR2 SASEGT. CDR3 length: 17 amino acids. The CDR3 sequence is CASSLGKWDSRYDEQFF. CDR3 nucleotides: TGTGCCAGCAGCTTGGGGAAATGGGACAGCCGGTACGATGAGCAGTTCTTC.

The V gene is TRBV7-2, the J gene TRBJ1-4; D is possibly TRBD1 (5 bases). V was shortened by 2 bases and J by 1 base, with 5 bases between the two germline ends. Germline V gene data show CDR1 as SGHTA and CDR2 as FQGNSA. There are 14 residues in the CDR3. This CDR3 is CASSLQGTNEKLFF. In DNA form, the CDR3 reads TGTGCCAGCAGCTTACAGGGAACTAATGAAAAACTGTTTTTT.

The V call is TRBV2, the J call TRBJ1-5, with 8 bases matching TRBD1. The CDR3 contains 15 residues. The V gene's germline CDR1 is SNHLY and CDR2 FYNNEI. CDR3 DNA sequence: TGTGCTGTTATAACCGGGACAGGTAATAATCAGCCCCAGCATTTT. Its protein product is CAVITGTGNNQPQHF.

The gene calls are TRBV6-1 and TRBJ2-7; a possible D gene is TRBD2 (5 bases). The CDR3 has 13 amino acids. The ends were cut back, 3 bases at V and 3 bases at J, with 9 bases in the middle. Germline-derived CDR1 and CDR2 are MNHNS and SASEGT. The CDR3 here is CASSDSDYYEQYF. DNA for the CDR3: TGTGCCAGCAGTGATTCAGACTACTACGAGCAGTACTTC.

This clonotype was recorded a few times. The chain employs TRBV7-2 and TRBJ2-7; unclear D gene. The germline CDR1 and CDR2 sequences are SGHTA and FQGNSA. V lost 5 bases and J 2 bases, leaving 16 bases between the germline ends. This CDR3 has 15 residues. CDR3: CASSPSGGLTYEQYF. For the CDR3, the DNA is TGTGCCAGCAGCCCCTCAGGTGGCCTAACCTACGAGCAGTACTTC. The full variable domain, rest sourced from reference TRBV7-2 and TRBJ2-7, is GAGVSQSPSNKVTEKGKDVELRCDPISGHTALYWYRQSLGQGLEFLIYFQGNSAPDKSGLPSDRFSAERTGGSVSTLTIQRTQQEDSAVYLCASSPSGGLTYEQYFGPGTRLTVT.

By its share, this clonotype is medium-sized. CDR3 sequence: CSARDGGAQETQYF. CDR3 nucleotides: TGCAGTGCTAGAGATGGGGGGGCCCAAGAGACCCAGTACTTC. The chain carries TRBV20-1 and TRBJ2-5; maybe TRBD2 (7 bases). The V end was cut by 0 bases, the J end by 1 base, with 9 bases between. This CDR3 has 14 amino acids. Germline V lookup: CDR1 DFQATT, CDR2 SNEGSKA (reference sequence).

This clonotype was detected only a few times. The CDR3 nucleotides are TGTGCCATCCGGGGTCTTGATACGCAGTATTTT. It yields the protein CAIRGLDTQYF. The chain is built from TRBV10-3 and TRBJ2-3, with a tentative D call TRBD2 (5 bases). The CDR3 totals 11 residues. Trimming removed 8 bases at V and 6 bases at J, with 9 bases between. CDR1 is ENHRY, CDR2 SYGVKD, per germline.

The gene calls are TRBV20-1 and TRBJ1-2; 10 bases are a match to TRBD1. The CDR3 runs 13 residues. Germline CDR1 reads DFQATT; CDR2 reads SNEGSKA (reference sequence). The V gene end was trimmed by 5 bases and the J gene end by 8 bases; junction bases not matched to a gene: 8. The CDR3 here is CSAPGQGSFGYTF. CDR3 coding DNA: TGCAGTGCTCCGGGACAGGGGTCGTTCGGCTACACCTTC.

The V gene is TRBV2, the J gene TRBJ1-1; D possibly corresponds to TRBD1 (5 bases). V shed 3 bases and J shed 11 bases, with 13 bases lying between them. Germline CDR1 and CDR2: SNHLY and FYNNEI. The CDR3 runs 12 residues. The CDR3 DNA sequence: TGTGCCAGCAGTGAGGGTACCAGGGAGGCTTTCTTT. Translating it yields CASSEGTREAFF.

This clonotype was recorded a few times. The chain couples TRBV19 to TRBJ1-2; no reliable D call. Germline V gene data show CDR1 as LNHDA and CDR2 as SQIVND (reference sequence). The length of the CDR3 is 18 residues. The V end lost 1 base, the J end lost 0 bases, and 18 bases lay between the germline ends. CDR3 loop: CASSIGVSGFTTNYGYTF. The CDR3 DNA is TGTGCCAGTAGTATAGGTGTGAGCGGGTTCACCACTAACTATGGCTACACCTTC. The full variable domain, completed using reference TRBV19 and TRBJ1-2, is DGGITQSPKYLFRKEGQNVTLSCEQNLNHDAMYWYRQDPGQGLRLIYYSQIVNDFQKGDIAEGYSVSREKKESFPLTVTSAQKNPTAFYLCASSIGVSGFTTNYGYTFGSGTRLTVV.

The CDR3 sequence: CASSQEGSVYEQYF. The CDR3 region has the DNA TGCGCCAGCAGCCAAGAGGGGTCCGTCTACGAGCAGTACTTC. The chain carries TRBV4-1 and TRBJ2-7; the D is unclear. V was cut by 0 bases and J by 3 bases, with 9 bases left in between. Germline lookup yields CDR1 MGHRA and CDR2 YSYEKL. The CDR3 covers 14 residues.

The genes are TRBV6-1 and TRBJ2-3; D not certain. The V end was cut by 2 bases, the J end by 2 bases, with 14 bases between. The germline gives CDR1 MNHNS, CDR2 SASEGT. This CDR3 has 16 amino acids. The CDR3 loop reads CASSETRILITDTQYF. The CDR3 bases are TGTGCCAGCAGTGAAACAAGAATCCTTATCACAGATACGCAGTATTTT.